The entry below describes one TCR beta chain. This clonotype was counted at least ten times. Its antigen is currently not known. No qualities accompany the bases; no much larger clone lies one base away. This specimen comes from a study of spatial heterogeneity in lung cancer (dated by TCRdb to between 2018 and 2021). Background on the whole study: More beta-chain than alpha-chain transcripts were consistently detected, likely reflecting higher beta-chain transcript abundance. In the raw uncorrected reads, each unique combination of TCR and UMI appeared on average more than ten times. In non-small cell lung cancer, the study quantitatively compared TCR alpha and beta repertoires across several tumor regions, matched nontumor lung, and blood. TCR repertoire features were related to nonsynonymous mutation counts determined by whole-exome sequencing of tumor tissue. At surgery, hundreds of tumor regions, around 65 matched nontumor lung samples and 56 PBMC samples were TCR-sequenced for both alpha and beta chains.

The library was obtained by 5' RACE. The instrument given in TCRdb is NextSeq 500. The TCR library protocol attached a unique molecular identifier to each TCR cDNA molecule to allow correction of PCR and sequencing errors. Concerning the study's data processing: TCR identification, UMI-based error correction and CDR3 extraction were all carried out with Decombinator tools. TCRs above a frequency of 2 per 1,000, corresponding to the top 1% of the tumor frequency distribution, were defined as expanded. Renyi diversity was computed with the R vegan package after each repertoire had been subsampled 100 times to 5,000 TCRs. CDR3 similarity networks were constructed using string-kernel similarity of amino acid triplets, with links drawn between CDR3s whose pairwise similarity was above 0.82. TCRdb reran the public reads through fastp at Q25 and MiXCR, keeping productive beta chains. Identical CDR3 protein sequences are pooled into one entry, listed with their most common genes and DNA. The V and J calls and clone size come from TCRdb's table, not from the authors' own analysis. The sample records fewer than 45,000 distinct CDR3 sequences, around 7.1% of which are singletons. The ten most abundant clones make up roughly 45% of the sample.

Reading from cysteine to phenylalanine, the CDR3 counts 14 amino acids. CDR3 DNA is the only sequence kept; it has 42 bases, read in frame from the first base. The CDR1 and CDR2 encoded by the germline V gene are MDHEN and SYDVKM. V and J are truncated by 5 bases and 10 bases respectively, leaving an intervening sequence of 15 bases. Explained via the paper, the time point label denotes: sample taken at primary tumor resection. TCR sequencing used whole RNA extracted from tumor and nontumor lung tissue, or from cryopreserved PBMC samples, without cell sorting. The donors were 65 to 90 patients from the lung TRACERx cohort who had early-stage, untreated non-small cell lung cancer. A patient was chosen for TCR sequencing only when enough RNA was available from at least two tumor regions. Overall study results and their limits: Confirming at a functional level the hypothesis that regional TCRs recognize regional mutations was considered to require additional single-cell paired TCR alpha and beta sequencing. Ubiquitous expanded tumor TCRs showed up in blood more often at tumor resection than at routine follow-up.

This chain is built from TRBV28 and TRBJ1-6; the D gene remains uncertain. The sequencing used PBMCs, collected at surgery. The TCR sequence derives from a female donor with early-stage non-small cell lung cancer. The CDR3 reads as follows: CASSPQKTWSPLHF. The DNA is as follows: TGTGCCAGCAGTCCGCAGAAAACGTGGTCACCCCTCCACTTT.